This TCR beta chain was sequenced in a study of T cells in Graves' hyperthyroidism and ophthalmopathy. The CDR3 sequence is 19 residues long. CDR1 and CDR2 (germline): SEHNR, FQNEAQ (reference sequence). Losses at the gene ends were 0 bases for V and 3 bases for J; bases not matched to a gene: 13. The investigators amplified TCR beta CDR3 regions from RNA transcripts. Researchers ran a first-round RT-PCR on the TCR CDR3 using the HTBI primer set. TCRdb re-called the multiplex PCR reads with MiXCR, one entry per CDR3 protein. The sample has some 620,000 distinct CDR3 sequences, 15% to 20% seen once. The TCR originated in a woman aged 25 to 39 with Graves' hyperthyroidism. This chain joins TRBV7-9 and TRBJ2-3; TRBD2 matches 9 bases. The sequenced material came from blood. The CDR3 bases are TGTGCCAGCAGCTTAGCGGGTAGCGGGAGAAGGTTACGGACAGATACGCAGTATTTT. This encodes CASSLAGSGRRLRTDTQYF.